This TCR beta chain was sequenced for a study of CD4+ T cells in melanoma. TCRdb's table, derived via immunoSEQ multiplex PCR, lists solely in-frame clones and lacks some. The table has some 120,000 clones, about 90% seen once. With regard to this clone: Its cognate antigen is unknown.

CDR1 and CDR2 from the germline V gene are MNHEY and SMNVEV (reference sequence). V was shortened by 2 bases and J by 2 bases, with 6 bases between the two germline ends. CDR3 length: 13 amino acids. Findings and limits, study-wide: Diverse differentiation states were reported for melanoma neoantigen-specific CD4+ T cells. A reported correlation linked neoantigen-specific CD4+ T cells to CD8+, macrophage and B cell function.

Material for sequencing was peripheral blood. This clonotype was sampled from a human donor with melanoma. This chain joins TRBV27 and TRBJ2-5; D unresolved. The CDR3 nucleotides read TGTGCCAGCAGTTTACTACAACAAGAGACCCAGTACTTC. This translates into CASSLLQQETQYF.